A single T cell receptor beta chain is shown here with its context. This clonotype was seen many times. Its antigen is unknown. Base qualities are missing; no much larger clone stands one base away. Spanning cysteine to phenylalanine, the CDR3 consists of 15 amino acids. The entry retains the CDR3 DNA only, 45 bases that are in frame from base 1. Via the germline V gene, CDR1 is MNHEY and CDR2 SVGEGT. V is shortened by 6 bases, J by 1 base, and the region joining them spans 12 bases. This specimen comes from a study of T cell repertoires in cytomegalovirus infection (dated by TCRdb to between 2018 and 2020). Study-level background: Donor HLA type was relevant to the analysis, because carriage of CMV infection together with the matching HLA type was indicated by public TCR beta signatures.

Reads for this sample came from an Illumina HiSeq 1500. The public reads were quality trimmed at Q25 with fastp and then assembled into clones with MiXCR by TCRdb, keeping productive beta chains. CDR3 protein duplicates are merged, each entry listing the most common genes and DNA. Across this sample there are about 300,000 distinct CDR3 sequences, with roughly a tenth seen only once. Jointly, the top ten make up around 2.6% of the sample. General study outcomes and caveats: In both this cohort and an independent cohort of 352 donors, the cumulative frequency of public TCR beta family members distinguished carriers of CMV infection plus the relevant HLA type. The ex vivo response was dominated by HLA-C-restricted CMV-specific TCR beta clonotypes, and the single most frequent clonotype in two of eight donors was supplied by these HLA-C-restricted clonotypes.

Material for sequencing was PBMCs. This receptor was obtained from a human donor in good health (CMV status not recorded). Some clones in this sample may be carry-over from other donors' samples. This chain is built from TRBV6-2 or TRBV6-3 and TRBJ2-2, and possibly TRBD1, on 5 matching bases. The sequence in DNA is TGTGCCAGCAGACCCGACAGCCTGAACACCGGGGAGCTGTTTTTT. Protein translation: CASRPDSLNTGELFF.